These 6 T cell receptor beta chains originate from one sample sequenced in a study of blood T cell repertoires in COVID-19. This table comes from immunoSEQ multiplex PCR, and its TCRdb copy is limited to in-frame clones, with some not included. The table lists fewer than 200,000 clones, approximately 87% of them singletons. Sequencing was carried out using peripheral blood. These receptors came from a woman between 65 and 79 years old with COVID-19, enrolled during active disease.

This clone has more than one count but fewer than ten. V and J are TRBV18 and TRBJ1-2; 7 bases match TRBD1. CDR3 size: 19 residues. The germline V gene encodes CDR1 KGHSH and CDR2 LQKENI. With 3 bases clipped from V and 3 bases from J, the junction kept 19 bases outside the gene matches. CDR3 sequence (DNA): TGTGCCAGCTCACCTCGTAGAGTAGACGGGACAGCCCTTGACTATGGCTACACCTTC. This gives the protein CASSPRRVDGTALDYGYTF.

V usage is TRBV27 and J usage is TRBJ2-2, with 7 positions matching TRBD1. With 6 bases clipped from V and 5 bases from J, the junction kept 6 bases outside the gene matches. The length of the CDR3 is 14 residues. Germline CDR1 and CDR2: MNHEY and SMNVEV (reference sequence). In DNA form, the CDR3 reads TGTGCCAGCAGCTTAGAGGGGGCAACCGGGGAGCTGTTTTTT. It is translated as CASSLEGATGELFF.

The CDR3 reads CASSQEGVSGNTIYF. The CDR3 nucleotides are TGTGCCAGCAGCCAAGAGGGCGTCTCTGGAAACACCATATATTTT. The genes are TRBV3-1 (or the pseudogene TRBV3-2) and TRBJ1-3; no clear D. The CDR3 has 15 amino acids. Germline V lookup: CDR1 LGHDT, CDR2 YNNKEL (reference sequence). The ends were cut back, 0 bases at V and 0 bases at J, with 6 bases in the middle.

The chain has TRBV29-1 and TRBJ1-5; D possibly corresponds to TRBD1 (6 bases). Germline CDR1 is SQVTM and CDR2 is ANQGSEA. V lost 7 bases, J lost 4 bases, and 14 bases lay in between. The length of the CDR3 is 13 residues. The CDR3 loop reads CSAGEGGNQPQHF. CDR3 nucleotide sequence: TGCAGCGCTGGGGAGGGGGGAAATCAGCCCCAGCATTTT. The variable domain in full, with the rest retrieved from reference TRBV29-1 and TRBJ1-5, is SAVISQKPSRDICQRGTSLTIQCQVDSQVTMMFWYRQQPGQSLTLIATANQGSEATYESGFVIDKFPISRPNLTFSTLTVSNMSPEDSSIYLCSAGEGGNQPQHFGDGTRLSIL.

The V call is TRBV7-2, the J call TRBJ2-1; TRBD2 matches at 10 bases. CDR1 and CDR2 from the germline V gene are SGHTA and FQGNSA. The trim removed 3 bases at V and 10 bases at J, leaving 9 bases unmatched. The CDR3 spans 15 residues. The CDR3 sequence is CASSLLAGGLGEQFF. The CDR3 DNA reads TGTGCCAGCAGCTTGTTAGCGGGAGGTCTCGGGGAGCAGTTCTTC. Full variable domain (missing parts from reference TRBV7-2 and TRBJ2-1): GAGVSQSPSNKVTEKGKDVELRCDPISGHTALYWYRQSLGQGLEFLIYFQGNSAPDKSGLPSDRFSAERTGGSVSTLTIQRTQQEDSAVYLCASSLLAGGLGEQFFGPGTRLTVL.

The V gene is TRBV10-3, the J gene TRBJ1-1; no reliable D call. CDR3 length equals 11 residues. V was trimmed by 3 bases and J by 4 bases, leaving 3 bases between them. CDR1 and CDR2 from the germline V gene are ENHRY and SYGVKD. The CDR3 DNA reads TGTGCCATCAGTGACCTCACTGAAGCTTTCTTT. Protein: CAISDLTEAFF.